These 21 T cell receptor beta chains were sequenced from one sample in a study of CD8+CD57+ T cells in acquired aplastic anemia. Genomic DNA was employed as the template in profiling TCR beta VDJ and CDR3. TCRdb fed the reads into MiXCR, producing one record per CDR3 protein. The sample includes around 170,000 distinct CDR3 sequences, 63% of them seen just once. Material: sorted CD4+, CD8+, or CD8+CD57+ T cells (not recorded which) from PBMCs. The source of these receptors is a human donor in good health.

The chain is built from TRBV19 and TRBJ2-1; maybe TRBD1 (6 bases). With 5 bases removed from V and 3 bases from J, the gap between germline ends came to 14 bases. The CDR3 spans 15 residues. The germline CDR1 and CDR2 sequences are LNHDA and SQIVND (reference sequence). In nucleotides, the CDR3 is TGTGCCAGTAGTCCATTGACAGGCGACTACAATGAGCAGTTCTTC. This codes for CASSPLTGDYNEQFF.

V and J are TRBV7-9 and TRBJ1-1; TRBD1 agrees at 7 bases. Unmatched junction bases numbered 11, after V lost 5 bases and J lost 11 bases. Per germline, CDR1 SEHNR and CDR2 FQNEAQ (reference sequence). The length of the CDR3 is 13 residues. In DNA, the CDR3 is TGTGCCAGCAGCCGAGGGGAGGGGGCATCTGCTTTCTTT. Translated: CASSRGEGASAFF.

V is TRBV19 and J is TRBJ2-5; possibly TRBD2 for D (5 bases). Trimming removed 6 bases at V and 5 bases at J, with 13 bases between. Germline V lookup: CDR1 LNHDA, CDR2 SQIVND (reference sequence). CDR3 length: 13 amino acids. The CDR3 region is CASRGLAMETQYF. CDR3 nucleotide sequence: TGTGCCAGTAGAGGGCTAGCCATGGAGACCCAGTACTTC.

This clonotype was seen once. An end of the junction does not agree with germline; a read error may underlie this. The CDR3 sequence: CSASPQGVSNRPQHF. CDR3 DNA sequence: TGCAGTGCTAGTCCACAGGGGGTTAGCAATCGGCCCCAGCATTTT. J is TRBJ1-5 and V is TRBV20-1; 8 positions agree with TRBD1. The CDR3 spans 15 residues. Germline values: CDR1 DFQATT, CDR2 SNEGSKA (reference sequence).

The sample holds a few counts of this clonotype. The chain combines TRBV7-9 with TRBJ2-7; tentative D call: TRBD1 (6 bases). V lost 5 bases to trimming and J lost 0 bases, with 14 bases between them. The germline V gene has CDR1 SEHNR and CDR2 FQNEAQ (reference sequence). The CDR3 consists of 15 residues. The CDR3: CASSHGTISSYEQYF. CDR3 DNA: TGTGCCAGCAGCCACGGGACAATCAGCTCCTACGAGCAGTACTTC.

The chain joins TRBV24-1 to TRBJ2-3; D call uncertain. Trimming cost V 9 bases and J 3 bases, with 6 bases left between them. Per the germline V gene, CDR1 is KGHDR and CDR2 is SFDVKD. This CDR3 spans 11 amino acids. CDR3 amino acids: CATRDTDTQYF. CDR3 in DNA: TGTGCCACCCGAGATACAGATACGCAGTATTTT.

The V gene is TRBV20-1, the J gene TRBJ2-3, with TRBD2 matching over 10 bases. V lost 6 bases, J lost 2 bases, and 11 bases stayed unmatched. Germline V CDR1 and CDR2: DFQATT, SNEGSKA (reference sequence). The CDR3 has 16 residues. The CDR3 protein is CSAFGSAGGPTDTQYF. CDR3 bases: TGCAGTGCCTTTGGCTCAGCGGGGGGGCCCACAGATACGCAGTATTTT.

This clonotype was observed a few times. The chain uses TRBV20-1 and TRBJ2-5; D gene unclear. V was trimmed by 3 bases and J by 2 bases, leaving 13 bases between them. This CDR3 is built from 14 residues. Per the germline V gene, CDR1 is DFQATT and CDR2 is SNEGSKA (reference sequence). CDR3 sequence reads: CSASPTSKQETQYF. The CDR3 bases are TGCAGTGCTAGCCCCACCTCAAAGCAAGAGACCCAGTACTTC.

This clonotype was detected a few times. The chain employs TRBV7-9 and TRBJ2-3, with 8 bases aligning to TRBD2. Germline-derived CDR1 and CDR2 are SEHNR and FQNEAQ (reference sequence). The CDR3 contains 15 residues. Trimming took 5 bases from V and 6 from J; bases not matched to a gene: 10. The CDR3 spells CASSPWAGGSDTQYF. CDR3 DNA sequence: TGTGCCAGCAGCCCTTGGGCGGGGGGTTCGGATACGCAGTATTTT.

The chain employs TRBV7-2 and TRBJ1-5; 7 bases line up with TRBD1. The V gene end was trimmed by 5 bases and the J gene end by 3 bases; junction bases not matched to a gene: 7. Germline loops: CDR1 SGHTA, CDR2 FQGNSA. This CDR3 contains 15 residues. In DNA form, the CDR3 reads TGTGCCAGCAGCCCCGGGACAGCCGTCAATCAGCCCCAGCATTTT. Its protein is CASSPGTAVNQPQHF.

J is TRBJ1-6 and V is TRBV10-3; D is ambiguous. Germline V lookup: CDR1 ENHRY, CDR2 SYGVKD. V lost 4 bases and J lost 5, with 9 bases in between. The CDR3 consists of 14 residues. CDR3 residues: CAISGAGNNSPLHF. The DNA of the CDR3 is TGTGCCATCAGTGGGGCCGGTAATAATTCACCCCTCCACTTT.

This chain uses TRBV19 with TRBJ2-1; 13 bases line up with TRBD2. Germline-derived CDR1 and CDR2 are LNHDA and SQIVND (reference sequence). The CDR3 consists of 16 residues. The junction had 4 bases not matched to a gene; V was cut back by 4 bases and J by 4 bases. The CDR3 DNA reads TGTGCCAGTAGTAGATGGACTAGCGGGGGTTACAATGAGCAGTTCTTC. Its protein is CASSRWTSGGYNEQFF.

This chain joins TRBV25-1 and TRBJ2-7; TRBD1 agrees at 10 bases. Germline CDR1 and CDR2: MGHDK and SYGVNS. The CDR3 has 17 residues. V gave up 6 bases and J gave up 2 bases; unmatched junction bases: 13. The CDR3 spells CASSNNPGTGETYEQYF. The CDR3 nucleotides are TGTGCCAGCAGCAACAATCCCGGGACAGGGGAGACCTACGAGCAGTACTTC.

This clonotype came up once. The chain combines TRBV7-8 with TRBJ2-7, with D uncertain. The V gene lost 4 bases and the J gene lost 2 bases, with 6 bases spanning the gap. CDR1 is SGHVS, CDR2 FQNEAQ, per germline. The CDR3 spans 12 residues. The DNA of the CDR3 is TGTGCCAGCAGCTGGGGTCCCTACGAGCAGTACTTC. It specifies CASSWGPYEQYF.

The chain employs TRBV7-2 and TRBJ2-5; D is possibly TRBD1 (7 bases). The CDR3 covers 15 residues. V was trimmed by 6 bases and J by 1 base, leaving 15 bases between them. Germline V lookup: CDR1 SGHTA, CDR2 FQGNSA. The CDR3, as DNA: TGTGCCAGCAGGGGTAGGAGGGGGCCCCAAGAGACCCAGTACTTC. Its translation: CASRGRRGPQETQYF.

At least ten counts were recorded for this clonotype. The rearrangement joins TRBV29-1 to TRBJ2-1, with D possibly TRBD1 on 5 matching bases. Germline CDR1 reads SQVTM; CDR2 reads ANQGSEA. The CDR3 covers 13 residues. Trimming took 6 bases from V and 0 from J, leaving 9 bases between them. The CDR3 protein is CSVAGRSYNEQFF. The DNA for the CDR3 is TGCAGCGTCGCAGGGCGCTCCTACAATGAGCAGTTCTTC.

This clonotype has only one observation. The rearrangement uses TRBV13 and TRBJ1-1; D is perhaps TRBD1 (5 bases). This CDR3 is built from 13 residues. Trimming shortened V by 5 bases and J by 3 bases, and 10 bases separated the two germline ends. CDR1 is PRHDT, CDR2 FYEKMQ, per germline (reference sequence). The CDR3 spells CASSDMGDTEAFF. CDR3 coding DNA: TGTGCCAGCAGCGACATGGGGGACACTGAAGCTTTCTTT.

This clonotype was seen repeatedly, ten times or more. The chain carries TRBV29-1 and TRBJ2-7; D perhaps matches TRBD1 (6 bases). Germline CDR1 and CDR2: SQVTM and ANQGSEA. The length of the CDR3 is 14 residues. The V and J ends lost 1 base and 5 bases respectively, with 15 bases between them. CDR3 sequence (DNA): TGCAGCGTTGAAGTTGGGGGCACTTACGACGAGCAGTACTTC. This encodes CSVEVGGTYDEQYF.

This chain joins TRBV20-1 and TRBJ2-2; no clear D gene. This CDR3 spans 13 amino acids. Germline V gene sequence: CDR1 DFQATT, CDR2 SNEGSKA (reference sequence). The ends were cut back, 6 bases at V and 2 bases at J, with 10 bases in the middle. DNA for the CDR3: TGCAGTGCCATCCTAACCAACACCGGGGAGCTGTTTTTT. Its protein product is CSAILTNTGELFF.

CDR3 coding DNA: TGCAGTGCTAGAGATACCCTTGATCAGCCCCAGCATTTT. Residues: CSARDTLDQPQHF. The gene calls are TRBV20-1 and TRBJ1-5; D gene ambiguous. Trimming took 0 bases from V and 5 from J, leaving 8 bases between them. Germline V gene sequence: CDR1 DFQATT, CDR2 SNEGSKA (reference sequence). The CDR3 has 13 residues.

The genes are TRBV29-1 and TRBJ1-1; 8 bases are shared with TRBD1. The CDR3 totals 13 residues. The germline V gene encodes CDR1 SQVTM and CDR2 ANQGSEA. V was pared by 6 bases and J by 0 bases, with 3 bases of the junction left unmatched. The CDR3 nucleotides read TGCAGCGTCGGGACAGGAATGAACACTGAAGCTTTCTTT. Amino acids: CSVGTGMNTEAFF.